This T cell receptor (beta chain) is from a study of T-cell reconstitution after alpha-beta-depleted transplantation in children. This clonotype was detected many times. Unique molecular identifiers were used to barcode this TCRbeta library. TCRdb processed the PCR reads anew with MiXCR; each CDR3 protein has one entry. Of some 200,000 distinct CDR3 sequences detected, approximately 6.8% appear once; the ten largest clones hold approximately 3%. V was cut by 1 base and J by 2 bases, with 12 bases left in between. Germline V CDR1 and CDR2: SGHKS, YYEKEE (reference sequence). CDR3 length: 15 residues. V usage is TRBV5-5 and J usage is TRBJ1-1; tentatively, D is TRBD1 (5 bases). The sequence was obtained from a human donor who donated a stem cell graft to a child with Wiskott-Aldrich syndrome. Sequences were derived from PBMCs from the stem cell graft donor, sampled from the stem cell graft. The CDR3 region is CASSLLGGLNTEAFF. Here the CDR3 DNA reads TGTGCCAGCAGCTTGCTGGGGGGACTCAACACTGAAGCTTTCTTT. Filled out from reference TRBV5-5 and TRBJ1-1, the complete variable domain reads DAGVTQSPTHLIKTRGQQVTLRCSPISGHKSVSWYQQVLGQGPQFIFQYYEKEERGRGNFPDRFSARQFPNYSSELNVNALLLGDSALYLCASSLLGGLNTEAFFGQGTRLTVV.